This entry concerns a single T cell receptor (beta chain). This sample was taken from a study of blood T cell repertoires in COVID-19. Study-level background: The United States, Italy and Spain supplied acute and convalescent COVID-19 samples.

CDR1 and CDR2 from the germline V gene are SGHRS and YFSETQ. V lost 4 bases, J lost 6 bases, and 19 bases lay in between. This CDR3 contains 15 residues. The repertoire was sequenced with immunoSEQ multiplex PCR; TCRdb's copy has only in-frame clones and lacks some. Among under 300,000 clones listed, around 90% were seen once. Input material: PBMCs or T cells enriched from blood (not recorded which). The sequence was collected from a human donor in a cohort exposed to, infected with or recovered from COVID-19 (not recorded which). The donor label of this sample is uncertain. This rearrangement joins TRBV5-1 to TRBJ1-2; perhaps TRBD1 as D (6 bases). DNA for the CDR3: TGCGCCAGCAGCCCTGGCGGGGGGCTTGCGAATGGCTACACCTTC. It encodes CASSPGGGLANGYTF.